Shown below are 8 T cell receptor beta chains from a single sample sequenced in a study of OX40 agonist ivuxolimab in advanced cancers. Assay used: immunoSEQ multiplex PCR; TCRdb lists only in-frame clones, some missing. The sample shows tens of thousands of clones, over 90% of them seen only once. The sample consisted of CD4+ or CD8+ T cells sorted from blood, taken in a trial of the OX40 agonist ivuxolimab. Receptor source: an adult with an advanced solid tumor such as melanoma, head and neck, liver or kidney cancer.

This chain connects TRBV5-1 to TRBJ2-7, with 7 nucleotides matching TRBD1. The CDR3 is 13 residues long. Trimming at V came to 4 bases and at J to 3 bases, leaving 4 bases not matched to a gene. CDR1 is SGHRS and CDR2 is YFSETQ in the germline V gene. The CDR3 nucleotides are TGCGCCAGCAGCACGACAGGGATCTACGAGCAGTACTTC. Translated, it gives CASSTTGIYEQYF.

The V gene is TRBV28, the J gene TRBJ2-5; 8 bases line up with TRBD1. The CDR3 has 15 amino acids. The V gene's germline CDR1 is MDHEN and CDR2 SYDVKM. Trimming cost V 4 bases and J 2 bases; bases outside gene matches: 6. CDR3 sequence reads: CASSSPGQEQETQYF. DNA of the CDR3: TGTGCCAGCAGTTCGCCGGGACAGGAGCAAGAGACCCAGTACTTC.

This clone was seen a single time. The chain is built from TRBV19 and TRBJ2-7; 12 bases line up with TRBD2. The CDR3 runs to 17 residues. Germline V gene data show CDR1 as LNHDA and CDR2 as SQIVND (reference sequence). The V gene end was trimmed by 5 bases and the J gene end by 5 bases; junction bases not matched to a gene: 13. This CDR3 is CASSSLTSGSDIDEQYF. CDR3 nucleotide sequence: TGTGCCAGTAGTTCTTTGACTAGCGGGAGTGATATCGACGAGCAGTACTTC. Full variable domain (remainder filled in from reference TRBV19 and TRBJ2-7): DGGITQSPKYLFRKEGQNVTLSCEQNLNHDAMYWYRQDPGQGLRLIYYSQIVNDFQKGDIAEGYSVSREKKESFPLTVTSAQKNPTAFYLCASSSLTSGSDIDEQYFGPGTRLTVT.

For the CDR3, the DNA is TGTGCCAGCAGTTACGGGATGTTGGGTGAGCAGTTCTTC. Translation: CASSYGMLGEQFF. This sequence joins TRBV6-6 and TRBJ2-1; D not certain. The germline V and J ends were trimmed by 2 bases and 9 bases, with 11 bases remaining between them. Per the germline V gene, CDR1 is MNHNY and CDR2 is SVGAGI (reference sequence). This CDR3 is built from 13 residues.

Details on this clone: Other nucleotide sequences from this sample produce the same CDR3. This rearrangement joins TRBV4-2 to TRBJ2-7; perhaps TRBD2 as D (5 bases). Germline assignment: CDR1 LGHNA and CDR2 YNFKEQ. The germline V and J ends were trimmed by 3 bases and 3 bases, with 9 bases remaining between them. This CDR3 has 13 residues. The CDR3 loop is CASSQATSYEQYF. As DNA, the CDR3 is TGTGCCAGCAGCCAGGCCACTAGCTACGAGCAGTACTTC.

This chain connects TRBV19 to TRBJ2-2; D remains ambiguous. The germline V and J ends were trimmed by 10 bases and 8 bases, with 11 bases remaining between them. Germline V gives CDR1 LNHDA, CDR2 SQIVND (reference sequence). This CDR3 contains 11 residues. CDR3 bases: TGTGCCACGTCGGTAATGGGGGAGCTGTTTTTT. Encoded protein: CATSVMGELFF. Using reference TRBV19 and TRBJ2-2 for the parts outside the CDR3, the full variable domain is DGGITQSPKYLFRKEGQNVTLSCEQNLNHDAMYWYRQDPGQGLRLIYYSQIVNDFQKGDIAEGYSVSREKKESFPLTVTSAQKNPTAFYLCATSVMGELFFGEGSRLTVL.

This CDR3 reads CASSARGRRGHGETQYF. CDR3 coding DNA: TGTGCCAGCAGCGCGAGAGGGAGGCGAGGGCACGGGGAGACCCAGTACTTC. The rearrangement uses TRBV9 and TRBJ2-5; maybe TRBD2 (6 bases). This CDR3 has 17 residues. Trimming took off 3 bases at V and 5 bases at J, with 23 bases between the two ends. Germline V gene data show CDR1 as SGDLS and CDR2 as YYNGEE.

V usage is TRBV11-3 and J usage is TRBJ2-1; 12 bases match TRBD2. The ends lost 5 bases at V and 4 bases at J; junction bases unmatched: 3. The germline CDR1 and CDR2 sequences are SGHNT and YENEEA. The CDR3 has 15 residues. CDR3 sequence reads: CASSPGTSGYNEQFF. The CDR3 DNA reads as TGTGCCAGCAGCCCGGGGACTAGCGGGTACAATGAGCAGTTCTTC.